The sequence of this T cell receptor beta chain was determined in a study of blood T cell repertoires in COVID-19. Study-level information: Samples of COVID-19 (acute and convalescent) were obtained from the United States, Italy and Spain. From T cells, B-cell-depleted T cells, or PBMCs came the material, which was cDNA or gDNA.

Sequencing used immunoSEQ multiplex PCR; TCRdb keeps in-frame clones, though not all of them. The sample holds some 410,000 clones, approximately 88% seen once. The study recruited people aged about 18 to 95 years across some 23 US areas. Allocation to cohorts depended on clinical history reported by the participants. CDR1 is SQVTM and CDR2 is ANQGSEA in the germline V gene. The ends were cut back, 4 bases at V and 0 bases at J, with 12 bases in the middle. CDR3 length: 14 amino acids. J is TRBJ2-5 and V is TRBV29-1; TRBD2 is a possible D gene (5 bases). Source material: PBMCs or T cells enriched from blood (not recorded which). This clonotype originated in a woman under 40 with acute COVID-19. CDR3 sequence: CSVAFRGYQETQYF. CDR3 bases: TGCAGCGTTGCGTTTCGGGGATACCAAGAGACCCAGTACTTC. Filled out from reference TRBV29-1 and TRBJ2-5, the complete variable domain reads SAVISQKPSRDICQRGTSLTIQCQVDSQVTMMFWYRQQPGQSLTLIATANQGSEATYESGFVIDKFPISRPNLTFSTLTVSNMSPEDSSIYLCSVAFRGYQETQYFGPGTRLLVL.